In this sample, the clone carrying this T cell receptor (beta chain) turned up many times. Its antigen is not identified. J was trimmed by 7 bases and V by 7 bases; bases with no gene match: 7. Per the germline V gene, CDR1 is SNHLY and CDR2 is FYNNEI. CDR3 length: 14 residues. One entry per CDR3 protein, called by TCRdb with MiXCR from the reads. This sample yields about 68,000 distinct CDR3 sequences, of which approximately 22% are seen a single time; 65% to 85% belongs to the top ten. The data were taken from a study of T cell repertoires in cytomegalovirus infection. The sample consisted of PBMCs, sequenced either directly or after in vitro stimulation (not recorded which). This TCR was recovered from a human donor in good health (CMV status not recorded). Some clones in this sample may be carry-over from other donors' samples. The rearrangement uses TRBV2 and TRBJ1-4, with 9 bases that match TRBD1. This CDR3 reads CASITDRGTEKLFF. DNA for the CDR3: TGTGCCAGCATTACAGACAGGGGGACTGAAAAACTGTTTTTT.